This T cell receptor beta chain appears in the sequencing data of a study of T cells in Graves' hyperthyroidism and ophthalmopathy. This clonotype was observed at least ten times. Amplification targeted TCR beta CDR3 regions from RNA transcripts. Initially, a first-round RT-PCR of the TCR CDR3 employed the HTBI primer set. In TCRdb, the multiplex PCR reads were re-called with MiXCR into one record per CDR3 protein. The data contain 400,000 to 550,000 distinct CDR3 sequences, approximately 14% of them singletons. Germline loops: CDR1 KGHDR, CDR2 SFDVKD. This CDR3 has 15 amino acids. Trimming removed 2 bases from V and 5 bases from J, with 12 bases in between.

Sequencing was carried out using blood. The clonotype was recovered from a woman younger than 35 with Graves' hyperthyroidism. This chain joins TRBV24-1 and TRBJ2-1; D not resolved. The CDR3 loop is CATSDSWGKNNEQFF. The CDR3, as DNA: TGTGCCACCAGTGATTCTTGGGGAAAAAACAATGAGCAGTTCTTC.